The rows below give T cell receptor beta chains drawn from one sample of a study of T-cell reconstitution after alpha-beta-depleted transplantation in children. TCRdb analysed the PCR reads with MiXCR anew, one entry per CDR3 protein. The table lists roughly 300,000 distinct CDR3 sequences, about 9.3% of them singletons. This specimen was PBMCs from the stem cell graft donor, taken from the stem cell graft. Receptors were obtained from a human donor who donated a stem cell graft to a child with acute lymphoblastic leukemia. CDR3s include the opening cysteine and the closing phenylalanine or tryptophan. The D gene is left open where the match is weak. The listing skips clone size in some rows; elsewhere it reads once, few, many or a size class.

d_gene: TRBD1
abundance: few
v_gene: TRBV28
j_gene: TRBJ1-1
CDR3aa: CASSLETGEDTEAFF
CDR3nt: TGTGCCAGCAGCCTGGAGACAGGGGAGGACACTGAAGCTTTCTTT

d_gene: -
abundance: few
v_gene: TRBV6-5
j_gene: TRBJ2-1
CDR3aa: CASSSPADNEQFF
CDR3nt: TGTGCCAGCAGTTCCCCTGCGGACAATGAGCAGTTCTTC

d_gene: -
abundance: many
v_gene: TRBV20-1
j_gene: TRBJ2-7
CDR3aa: CSARHSDYEQYF
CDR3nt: TGCAGTGCTCGCCATTCGGACTACGAGCAGTACTTC

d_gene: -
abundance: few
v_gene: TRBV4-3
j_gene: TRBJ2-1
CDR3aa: CASSQVRGDPYNEQFF
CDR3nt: TGCGCCAGCAGCCAAGTGCGCGGGGATCCCTACAATGAGCAGTTCTTC

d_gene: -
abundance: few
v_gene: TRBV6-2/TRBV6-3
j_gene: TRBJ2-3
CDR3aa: CASRAWKGANQTDTQYF
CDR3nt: TGTGCCAGCAGGGCCTGGAAGGGAGCCAATCAAACAGATACGCAGTATTTT

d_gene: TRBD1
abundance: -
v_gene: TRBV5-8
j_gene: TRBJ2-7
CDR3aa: CASSLWDSNIYGQYF
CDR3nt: TGTGCCAGCAGCTTGTGGGACAGTAATATCTACGGGCAGTACTTC

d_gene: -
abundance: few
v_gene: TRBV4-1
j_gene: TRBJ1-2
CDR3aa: CASSHLGTANYGYTF
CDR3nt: TGCGCCAGCAGCCACCTCGGGACCGCTAACTATGGCTACACCTTC

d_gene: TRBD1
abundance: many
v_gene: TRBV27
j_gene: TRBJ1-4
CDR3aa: CASSESTGPHEKLFF
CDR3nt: TGTGCCAGCAGTGAATCGACAGGGCCTCATGAAAAACTGTTTTTT

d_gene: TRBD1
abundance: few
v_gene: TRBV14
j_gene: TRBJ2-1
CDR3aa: CASTQLDRGPDEQFF
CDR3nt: TGTGCCAGCACCCAACTGGACAGGGGGCCTGATGAGCAGTTCTTC

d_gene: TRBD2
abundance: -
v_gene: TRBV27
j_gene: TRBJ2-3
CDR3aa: CASSFGGREGQDTQYF
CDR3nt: TGTGCCAGCAGTTTTGGGGGGAGGGAGGGGCAAGATACGCAGTATTTT

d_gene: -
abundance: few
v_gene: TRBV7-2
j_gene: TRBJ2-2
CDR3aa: CASSSTIQGELFF
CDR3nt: TGTGCCAGCAGCTCCACCATACAGGGGGAGCTGTTTTTT

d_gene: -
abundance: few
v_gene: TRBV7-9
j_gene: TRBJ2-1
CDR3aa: CASSLPDPYNEQFF
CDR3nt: TGTGCCAGCAGCCTACCGGACCCCTACAATGAGCAGTTCTTC

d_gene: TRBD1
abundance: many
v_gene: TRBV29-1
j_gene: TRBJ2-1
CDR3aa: CSVDGAGGSNEQFF
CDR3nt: TGCAGCGTTGATGGGGCAGGGGGCTCGAATGAGCAGTTCTTC

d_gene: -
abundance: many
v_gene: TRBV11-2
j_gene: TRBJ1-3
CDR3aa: CASSLGYGVHPSSGNTIYF
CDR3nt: TGTGCCAGCAGCTTAGGTTACGGGGTACACCCGAGCTCTGGAAACACCATATATTTT

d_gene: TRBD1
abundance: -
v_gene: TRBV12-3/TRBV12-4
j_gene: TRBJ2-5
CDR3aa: CASSFRTGPGETQYF
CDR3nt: TGTGCCAGCAGTTTTCGGACAGGGCCCGGGGAGACCCAGTACTTC

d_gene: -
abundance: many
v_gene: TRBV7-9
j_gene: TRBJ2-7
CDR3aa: CASSPTHPSYEQYF
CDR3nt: TGTGCCAGCAGCCCCACACATCCGTCCTACGAGCAGTACTTC

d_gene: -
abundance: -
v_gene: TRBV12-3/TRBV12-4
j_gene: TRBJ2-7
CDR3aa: CASGPGPYEQYF
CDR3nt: TGTGCCAGCGGTCCCGGGCCCTACGAGCAGTACTTC